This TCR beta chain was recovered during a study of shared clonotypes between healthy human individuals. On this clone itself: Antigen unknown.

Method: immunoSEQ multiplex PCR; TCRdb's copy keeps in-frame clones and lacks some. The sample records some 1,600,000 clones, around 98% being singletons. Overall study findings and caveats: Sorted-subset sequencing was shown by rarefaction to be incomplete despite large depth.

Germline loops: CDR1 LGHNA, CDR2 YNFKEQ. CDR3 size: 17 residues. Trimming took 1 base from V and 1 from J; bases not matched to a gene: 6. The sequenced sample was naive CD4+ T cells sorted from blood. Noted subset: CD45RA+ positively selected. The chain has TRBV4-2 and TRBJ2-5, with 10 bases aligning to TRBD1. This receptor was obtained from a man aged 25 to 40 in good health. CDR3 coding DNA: TGTGCCAGCAGCCAAGCCTCCGGGACAGGGGTCCAAGAGACCCAGTACTTC. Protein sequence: CASSQASGTGVQETQYF.